Listed below are T cell receptor beta chains from one sample, sequenced in a study of blood T cells in healthy people across ages. TCRdb reprocessed the 5' RACE reads via MiXCR and lists one record per CDR3 protein. Of approximately 680,000 distinct CDR3 sequences listed, around 32% are singletons. Input material: blood. The source of these receptors is a woman of 80 years or more in good health. The conserved cysteine and the conserved F or W are not part of the CDR3 here. A row's size may be missing; if present it is once, few, many or a size class.

j_call	v_call	clone_size	cdr3_aa
TRBJ2-3	TRBV11-2	many	ASSLARSHTDTQY
TRBJ2-7	TRBV3-1	many	ASRQGSLPEQY
TRBJ2-3	TRBV6-2/TRBV6-3	many	ASTGLGTQY
TRBJ2-5	TRBV5-5	-	ASSLAVAGGPRERY
TRBJ1-5	TRBV9	few	ASTSDGNSNQPQH
TRBJ1-1	TRBV5-1	few	ASSLQGKNTEAF
TRBJ2-5	TRBV6-1	many	ASSGPGRGENQETQY
TRBJ1-1	TRBV5-5	-	VSSDGQGRSVTDAF
TRBJ2-4	TRBV11-3	few	ASSFNGNIQY
TRBJ2-7	TRBV21-1	many	ASSKATYHYEQY
TRBJ1-5	TRBV4-1	many	ASSQEGGGASQPQH
TRBJ2-1	TRBV7-8	many	ASSPGTSGGNEQF
TRBJ1-2	TRBV12-3/TRBV12-4	-	ASSLYSGANYGYT